This TCR beta chain derives from a study of CD8 T cells in ankylosing spondylitis. Overall study results and limits: Ankylosing spondylitis blood appeared to carry a characteristic TCR beta motif of several highly homologous variants.

Trimming took off 5 bases at V and 6 bases at J, with 13 bases between the two ends. CDR1 and CDR2 (germline): MNHEY, SVGEGT. The CDR3 is 13 residues long. In regard to this clonotype: Its antigen is as yet unknown.

TCRdb reprocessed the 5' RACE reads via MiXCR and lists one record per CDR3 protein. The sample has roughly 700,000 distinct CDR3 sequences, roughly 19% seen once. Sequences were obtained from blood, either unsorted or a sorted T cell fraction (not recorded which). The sequence derives from a male donor with ankylosing spondylitis. The V and J genes are TRBV6-2 or TRBV6-3 and TRBJ1-2, with D possibly TRBD1 on 6 matching bases. CDR3 sequence: CASSDRRSDGYTF. In DNA form, the CDR3 reads TGTGCCAGCAGTGACAGGAGGTCGGATGGCTACACCTTC.